The rows below give T cell receptor beta chains drawn from one sample of a study of metastatic and nonmetastatic thyroid tumors. TCRdb called clones again from the PCR reads with MiXCR. The table lists 15,000 to 20,000 clones, 22% of them singletons. Sequences were obtained from tumor tissue. The source is a male donor with papillary thyroid cancer or a benign thyroid nodule (not recorded which). Some clones in this sample may be carry-over from other donors' samples. Both conserved end residues are part of each CDR3. A D gene is named only where the DNA matches it firmly. Some rows have no size entry. The others give once, few or many, or a class for an expanded clone.

NA	TRBV20-1	medium-sized	TRBJ2-3	TGCAGTGCTACGCTAGGGGCAGATACGCAGTATTTT	CSATLGADTQYF
NA	TRBV20-1	many	TRBJ2-2	TGCAGTGCTCAAGTTTCGGATTCGAACACCGGGGAGCTGTTTTTT	CSAQVSDSNTGELFF
TRBD2	TRBV20-1	NA	TRBJ2-7	TGCAGTGCAACTTTAGCGGGCCTTTCCTCCTACGAGCAGTACTTC	CSATLAGLSSYEQYF
NA	TRBV12-3/TRBV12-4	NA	TRBJ2-1	TGTGCCAGCAGTTGGTGGAGCTCCTACAATGAGCAGTTCTTC	CASSWWSSYNEQFF
TRBD2	TRBV7-7	many	TRBJ2-5	TGTGCTAGCAGCTTAGGGCTAGCGGGAGGGCAAGAGACCCAGTACTTC	CASSLGLAGGQETQYF
NA	TRBV3-1	many	TRBJ2-6	TGTGCCAGCAGTAGGTCAGCATCCGGGGCCAACGTCCTGACTTTC	CASSRSASGANVLTF
NA	TRBV4-3	many	TRBJ1-2	TGCGCCAGCAGCCAAGGTAACCACTGGATCGGGGAAGGCTACACCTTC	CASSQGNHWIGEGYTF
NA	TRBV5-1	many	TRBJ2-2	TGCGCCAGCAGCTTTCTTCAGGGTGACACCGGGGAGCTGTTTTTT	CASSFLQGDTGELFF
NA	TRBV4-1	many	TRBJ2-5	TGCGCCAGCAGCCGCAATATCGATCGGGGGTCTGCGACCCAGTACTTC	CASSRNIDRGSATQYF
NA	TRBV10-3	medium-sized	TRBJ1-3	TGTGCCATCAGATCCCGCTCTGGAAACACCATATATTTT	CAIRSRSGNTIYF
NA	TRBV30	NA	TRBJ1-6	TGTGCCTGGACCCCGGACCGGAGTTCACCCCTCCACTTT	CAWTPDRSSPLHF
NA	TRBV5-4	NA	TRBJ2-7	TGTGCCAGCAGCTTAGGGTCGCGCGGGTCGATTTTCTACGAGCAGTACTTC	CASSLGSRGSIFYEQYF
NA	TRBV6-1	few	TRBJ1-5	TGTGCCAGCAACCCAGAAAGCGGGGTGCGTCAGCCCCAGCATTTT	CASNPESGVRQPQHF
TRBD2	TRBV7-7	many	TRBJ2-1	TGTGCTAGCAGCCCCCCGGGACTAGCGGGAGCCAATGAGCAGTTCTTC	CASSPPGLAGANEQFF
NA	TRBV5-5	many	TRBJ2-7	TGTGCCAGCAGTCCCAGGTTTGGGCTCCCCTCCTACGAGCAGTACTTC	CASSPRFGLPSYEQYF
NA	TRBV30	many	TRBJ2-3	TGTGCCTGGATGATAAAACAAAGGCCAGATACGCAGTATTTT	CAWMIKQRPDTQYF